This passage covers 17 T cell receptor beta chains from one sample sequenced in a study of blood T cell repertoires in COVID-19. TCRdb keeps only in-frame clones here, not all; method: immunoSEQ multiplex PCR. The data contain 400,000 or so clones, approximately 88% of them singletons. Specimen: PBMCs or T cells enriched from blood (not recorded which). The receptors were sampled from a woman in her 40s with acute COVID-19.

CDR3 sequence (DNA): TGTGCCAGCTCACCGTCCTTGGACAGGTACTACGAGCAGTACTTC. This translates into CASSPSLDRYYEQYF. The chain has TRBV18 and TRBJ2-7, with 7 bases fitting TRBD1. The germline V gene has CDR1 KGHSH and CDR2 LQKENI. This CDR3 has 15 residues. V dropped 3 bases and J dropped 3; count of bases not matched to a gene: 8.

The chain employs TRBV6-5 and TRBJ1-2; D unresolved. Trimming shortened V by 8 bases and J by 4 bases, and 20 bases separated the two germline ends. Germline V gene data show CDR1 as MNHEY and CDR2 as SVGAGI. The CDR3 totals 15 residues. CDR3 bases: TGTGCCAGCCGCCTAGCCGGCAGCTACTTCTATGGCTACACCTTC. It translates to CASRLAGSYFYGYTF.

The rearrangement uses TRBV2 and TRBJ1-2; the D is unclear. The CDR3 loop spans 14 amino acids. The V gene's germline CDR1 is SNHLY and CDR2 FYNNEI. Trimming took 3 bases from V and 4 from J, leaving 12 bases between them. The CDR3 DNA follows: TGTGCCAGCAGTGATAGGGAGGCTTCCTATGGCTACACCTTC. This translates into CASSDREASYGYTF.

This chain links TRBV7-9 with TRBJ2-1; D remains unclear. The CDR3 consists of 15 residues. CDR1 SEHNR and CDR2 FQNEAQ come from the germline V gene (reference sequence). V lost 1 base and J lost 5, with 12 bases in between. In DNA, the CDR3 is TGTGCCAGCAGCTTAGGGTCTTCGCGTAACAATGAGCAGTTCTTC. Translating it yields CASSLGSSRNNEQFF.

The rearrangement joins TRBV19 to TRBJ1-4, with D perhaps TRBD1 (5 bases). Between the trimmed V and J ends, which lost 2 bases and 5 bases, there was a span of 12 bases. Germline V gene lookup returns CDR1 LNHDA and CDR2 SQIVND (reference sequence). There are 15 residues in the CDR3. The CDR3 region is CASSIQGRRNEKLFF. For the CDR3, the DNA is TGTGCCAGTAGTATACAGGGTCGTCGGAATGAAAAACTGTTTTTT.

The J gene is TRBJ2-3, the V gene TRBV30, with TRBD2 matching over 9 bases. Trimming cost V 8 bases and J 2 bases; bases outside gene matches: 11. The V gene's germline CDR1 is GTSNPN and CDR2 SVGIG (reference sequence). This CDR3 is built from 15 residues. CDR3 protein: CAGSLAGVTTDTQYF. The CDR3 coding sequence is TGTGCCGGTAGCTTAGCGGGGGTAACCACAGATACGCAGTATTTT.

This chain connects TRBV7-9 to TRBJ2-7; TRBD2 agrees at 9 bases. Germline CDR1 SEHNR, CDR2 FQNEAQ (reference sequence). The CDR3 length is 13 residues. The trim removed 6 bases at V and 7 bases at J, leaving 7 bases unmatched. DNA for the CDR3: TGTGCCAGCAGTAGGACTAGCGCCCTTGAGCAGTACTTC. Translating gives CASSRTSALEQYF.

The chain has TRBV12-5 and TRBJ1-4, with TRBD1 matching 9 bases. This CDR3 spans 15 amino acids. Trimming removed 5 bases from V and 7 bases from J; junction bases left unmatched: 8. CDR1 and CDR2 (germline): LGHNT, FRNRAP. The CDR3 sequence: CASGTPGQGGEKLFF. Written as DNA, the CDR3 is TGTGCTAGTGGTACTCCGGGACAGGGAGGTGAAAAACTGTTTTTT. Combining the CDR3 with reference TRBV12-5 and TRBJ1-4 gives the whole variable domain DARVTQTPRHKVTEMGQEVTMRCQPILGHNTVFWYRQTMMQGLELLAYFRNRAPLDDSGMPKDRFSAEMPDATLATLKIQPSEPRDSAVYFCASGTPGQGGEKLFFGSGTQLSVL.

The chain combines TRBV7-8 with TRBJ2-1; D remains ambiguous. The CDR3 sequence is 13 residues long. The germline V and J ends were trimmed by 5 bases and 0 bases, with 5 bases remaining between them. CDR1 is SGHVS and CDR2 is FQNEAQ in the germline V gene. The CDR3 sequence: CASSRASYNEQFF. The CDR3 DNA follows: TGTGCCAGCAGCCGGGCCTCCTACAATGAGCAGTTCTTC.

The rearrangement uses TRBV10-2 and TRBJ1-2; 8 bases match TRBD1. V gave up 3 bases and J gave up 8 bases; unmatched junction bases: 8. CDR1 and CDR2 (germline): WSHSY, SAAADI. The CDR3 runs to 14 residues. Here the CDR3 reads CASSEDRGQTGYTF. CDR3 sequence (DNA): TGCGCCAGCAGTGAAGACAGGGGCCAGACGGGCTACACCTTC.

CDR3 sequence reads: CAWTGGGANTGELFF. The CDR3 region has the DNA TGTGCCTGGACAGGCGGGGGGGCCAACACCGGGGAGCTGTTTTTT. This chain joins TRBV30 and TRBJ2-2; 9 bases map to TRBD2. V lost 4 bases and J lost 2; bases outside the gene matches: 5. CDR3 length equals 15 residues. In germline, CDR1 is GTSNPN, CDR2 SVGIG (reference sequence).

This chain connects TRBV5-1 to TRBJ1-2, with D possibly matching TRBD1 (6 bases). The length of the CDR3 is 14 residues. The V and J ends lost 2 bases and 4 bases respectively, with 12 bases between them. CDR1 and CDR2 from the germline V gene are SGHRS and YFSETQ. The CDR3 nucleotides read TGCGCCAGCAGCTTTCCAGGGGACGGCTATGGCTACACCTTC. Encoded protein: CASSFPGDGYGYTF.

The chain joins TRBV19 to TRBJ2-4; perhaps TRBD2 as D (6 bases). Trimming left V 6 bases short and J 4 bases short, with 19 bases between. CDR3 length equals 16 residues. Germline assignment: CDR1 LNHDA and CDR2 SQIVND (reference sequence). CDR3 region: CASSPTKAGHKNIQYF. Here the CDR3 DNA reads TGTGCCAGTAGCCCCACTAAGGCGGGGCATAAAAACATTCAGTACTTC.

The V gene is TRBV5-4, the J gene TRBJ1-6, with D maybe TRBD1 (5 bases). Germline CDR1 is SGHNT and CDR2 is YYREEE (reference sequence). The germline V and J ends were trimmed by 1 base and 7 bases, with 12 bases remaining between them. The CDR3 is 15 residues long. The CDR3 region is CASSLSGLQNSPLHF. CDR3 DNA: TGTGCCAGCAGCTTGTCGGGACTACAGAATTCACCCCTCCACTTT. Using reference TRBV5-4 and TRBJ1-6 for the parts outside the CDR3, the full variable domain is ETGVTQSPTHLIKTRGQQVTLRCSSQSGHNTVSWYQQALGQGPQFIFQYYREEENGRGNFPPRFSGLQFPNYSSELNVNALELDDSALYLCASSLSGLQNSPLHFGNGTRLTVT.

The rearrangement uses TRBV7-6 and TRBJ1-1, with D possibly matching TRBD1 (5 bases). Germline V gene sequence: CDR1 SGHVS, CDR2 FNYEAQ. CDR3 size: 13 residues. V was trimmed by 2 bases and J by 5 bases, leaving 9 bases between them. In nucleotides, the CDR3 is TGTGCCAGCAGCTTACAGGGCGAGACTGAAGCTTTCTTT. This translates into CASSLQGETEAFF.

This clone was seen only once. The rearrangement uses TRBV7-9 and TRBJ1-2; 8 positions agree with TRBD1. With V trimmed by 3 bases and J by 6 bases, 6 bases remained unmatched. The CDR3 has 14 residues. Germline CDR1 reads SEHNR; CDR2 reads FQNEAQ (reference sequence). This CDR3 is CASSFTTGGDGYTF. The CDR3 DNA reads as TGTGCCAGCAGCTTCACTACAGGGGGGGATGGCTACACCTTC.

The chain recombines TRBV4-1 with TRBJ2-2, with D maybe TRBD2 (6 bases). The CDR3 is made up of 15 amino acids. The germline V gene has CDR1 MGHRA and CDR2 YSYEKL. V dropped 3 bases and J dropped 5 bases, with 13 bases sitting between them. The CDR3 DNA follows: TGCGCCAGCAGCCAGCCCGCCGGGGGTACCGGGGAGCTGTTTTTT. It codes for CASSQPAGGTGELFF.